This T cell receptor beta chain was observed in a study of blood T cell repertoires in COVID-19. V shed 5 bases, J shed 5 bases, and the junction held 8 bases outside the gene matches. CDR3 length equals 15 residues. Germline V gene data show CDR1 as MNHNY and CDR2 as SVGAGI (reference sequence). Assay used: immunoSEQ multiplex PCR; TCRdb lists only in-frame clones, some missing. Of around 350,000 clones in the sample, about 87% were seen once. The clonotype was recovered from a human donor in a cohort sampled during active COVID-19. The rearrangement uses TRBV6-6 and TRBJ2-5, with 10 bases fitting TRBD2. Material: peripheral blood. The CDR3 reads CASSRASGGRETQYF. DNA for the CDR3: TGTGCCAGCAGTCGGGCTAGCGGGGGTCGGGAGACCCAGTACTTC.